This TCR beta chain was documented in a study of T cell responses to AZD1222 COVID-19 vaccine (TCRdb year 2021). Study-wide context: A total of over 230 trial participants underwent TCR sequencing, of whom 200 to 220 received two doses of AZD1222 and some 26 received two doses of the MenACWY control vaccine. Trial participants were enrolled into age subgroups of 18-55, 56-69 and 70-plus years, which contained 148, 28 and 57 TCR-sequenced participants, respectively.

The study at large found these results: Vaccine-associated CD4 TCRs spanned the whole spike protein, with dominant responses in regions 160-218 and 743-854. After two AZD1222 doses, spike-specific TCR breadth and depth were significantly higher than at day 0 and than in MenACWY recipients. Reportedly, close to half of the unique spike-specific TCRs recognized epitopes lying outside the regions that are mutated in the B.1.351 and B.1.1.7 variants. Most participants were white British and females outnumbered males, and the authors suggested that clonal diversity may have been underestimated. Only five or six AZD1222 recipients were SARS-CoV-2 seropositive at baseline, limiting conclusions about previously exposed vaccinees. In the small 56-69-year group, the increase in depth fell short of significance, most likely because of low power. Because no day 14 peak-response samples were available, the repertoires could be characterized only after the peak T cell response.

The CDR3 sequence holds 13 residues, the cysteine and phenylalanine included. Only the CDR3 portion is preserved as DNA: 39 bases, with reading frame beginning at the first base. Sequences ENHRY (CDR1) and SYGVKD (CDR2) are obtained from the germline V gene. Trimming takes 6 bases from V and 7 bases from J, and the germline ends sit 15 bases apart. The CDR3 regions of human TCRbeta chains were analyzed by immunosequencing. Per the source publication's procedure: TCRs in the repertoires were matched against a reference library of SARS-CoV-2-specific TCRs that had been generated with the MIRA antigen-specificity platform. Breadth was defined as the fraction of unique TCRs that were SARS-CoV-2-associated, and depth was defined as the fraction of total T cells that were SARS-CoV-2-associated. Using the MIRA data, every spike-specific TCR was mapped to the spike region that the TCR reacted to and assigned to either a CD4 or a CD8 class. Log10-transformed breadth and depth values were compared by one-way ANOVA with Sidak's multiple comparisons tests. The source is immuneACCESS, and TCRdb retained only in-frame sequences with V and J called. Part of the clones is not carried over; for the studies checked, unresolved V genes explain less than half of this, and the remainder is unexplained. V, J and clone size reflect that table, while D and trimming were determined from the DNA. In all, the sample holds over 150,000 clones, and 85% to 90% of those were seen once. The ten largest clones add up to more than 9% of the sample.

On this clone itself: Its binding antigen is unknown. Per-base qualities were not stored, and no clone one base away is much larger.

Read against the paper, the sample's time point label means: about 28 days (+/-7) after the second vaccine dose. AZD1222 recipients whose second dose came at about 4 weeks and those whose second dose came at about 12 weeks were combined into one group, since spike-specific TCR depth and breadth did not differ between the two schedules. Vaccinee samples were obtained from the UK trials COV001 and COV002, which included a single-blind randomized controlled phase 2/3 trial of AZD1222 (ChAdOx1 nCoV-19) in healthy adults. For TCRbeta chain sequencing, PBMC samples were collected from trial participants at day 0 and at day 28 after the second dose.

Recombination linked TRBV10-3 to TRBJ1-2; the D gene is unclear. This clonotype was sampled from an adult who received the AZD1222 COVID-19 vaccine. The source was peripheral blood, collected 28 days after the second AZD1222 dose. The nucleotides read TGTGCCATCAGCGAGCTCGGTGGATCTGGCTACACCTTC. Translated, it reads CAISELGGSGYTF.